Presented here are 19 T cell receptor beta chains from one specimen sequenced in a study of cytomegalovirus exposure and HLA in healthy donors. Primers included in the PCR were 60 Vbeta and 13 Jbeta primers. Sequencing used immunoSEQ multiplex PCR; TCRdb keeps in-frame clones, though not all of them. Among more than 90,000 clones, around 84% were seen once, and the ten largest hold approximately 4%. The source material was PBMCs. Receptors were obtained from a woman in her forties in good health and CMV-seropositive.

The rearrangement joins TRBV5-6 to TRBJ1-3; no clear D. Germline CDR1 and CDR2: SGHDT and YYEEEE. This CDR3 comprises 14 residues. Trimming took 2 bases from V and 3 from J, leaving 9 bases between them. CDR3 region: CASSFSTGGNTIYF. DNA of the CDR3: TGTGCCAGCAGCTTCTCTACTGGTGGAAACACCATATATTTT. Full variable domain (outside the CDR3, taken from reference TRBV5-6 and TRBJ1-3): DAGVTQSPTHLIKTRGQQVTLRCSPKSGHDTVSWYQQALGQGPQFIFQYYEEEERQRGNFPDRFSGHQFPNYSSELNVNALLLGDSALYLCASSFSTGGNTIYFGEGSWLTVV.

The CDR3 protein is CASSFSGPNSYNEQFF. In DNA, the CDR3 is TGCGCCAGCAGCTTTAGCGGGCCAAACTCCTACAATGAGCAGTTCTTC. The chain links TRBV5-1 to TRBJ2-1; 7 bases map to TRBD2. This CDR3 has 16 residues. Losses at the gene ends were 2 bases for V and 0 bases for J; bases not matched to a gene: 5. Germline-derived CDR1 and CDR2 are SGHRS and YFSETQ.

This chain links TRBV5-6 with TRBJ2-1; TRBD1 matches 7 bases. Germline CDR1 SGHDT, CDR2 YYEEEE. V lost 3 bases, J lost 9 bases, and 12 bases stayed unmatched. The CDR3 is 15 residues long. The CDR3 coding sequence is TGTGCCAGCAGCTCCGACACAGGGGCTGTTGGTGAGCAGTTCTTC. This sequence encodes CASSSDTGAVGEQFF. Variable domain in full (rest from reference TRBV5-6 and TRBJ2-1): DAGVTQSPTHLIKTRGQQVTLRCSPKSGHDTVSWYQQALGQGPQFIFQYYEEEERQRGNFPDRFSGHQFPNYSSELNVNALLLGDSALYLCASSSDTGAVGEQFFGPGTRLTVL.

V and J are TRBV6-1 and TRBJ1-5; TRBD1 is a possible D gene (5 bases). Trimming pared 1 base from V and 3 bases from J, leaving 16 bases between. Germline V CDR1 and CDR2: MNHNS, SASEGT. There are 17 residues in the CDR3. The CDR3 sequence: CASSEGRAPLNNQPQHF. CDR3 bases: TGTGCCAGCAGTGAAGGCAGGGCCCCTCTCAACAATCAGCCCCAGCATTTT.

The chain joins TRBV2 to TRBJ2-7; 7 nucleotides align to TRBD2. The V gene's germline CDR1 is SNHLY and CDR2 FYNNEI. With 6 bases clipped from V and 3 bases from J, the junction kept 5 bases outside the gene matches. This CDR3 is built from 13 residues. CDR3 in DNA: TGTGCCAGCAGCGGAGGACTAGACTACGAGCAGTACTTC. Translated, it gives CASSGGLDYEQYF.

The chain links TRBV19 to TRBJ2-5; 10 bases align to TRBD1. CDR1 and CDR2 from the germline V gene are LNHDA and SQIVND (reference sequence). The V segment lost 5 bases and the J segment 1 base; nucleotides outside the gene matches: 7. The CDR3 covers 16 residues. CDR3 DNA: TGTGCCAGTAGTCCGAGGGACAGGGGATTCCAAGAGACCCAGTACTTC. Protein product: CASSPRDRGFQETQYF.

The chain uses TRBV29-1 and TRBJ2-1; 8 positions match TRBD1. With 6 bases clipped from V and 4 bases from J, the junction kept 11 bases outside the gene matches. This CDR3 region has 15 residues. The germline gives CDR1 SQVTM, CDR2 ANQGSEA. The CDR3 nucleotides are TGCAGCGTCGCGGACAGGGCCCCTATTTACAATGAGCAGTTCTTC. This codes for CSVADRAPIYNEQFF.

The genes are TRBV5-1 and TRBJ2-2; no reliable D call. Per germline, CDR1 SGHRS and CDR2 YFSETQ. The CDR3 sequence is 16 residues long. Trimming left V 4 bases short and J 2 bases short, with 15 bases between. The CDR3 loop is CASSPTEGHNTGELFF. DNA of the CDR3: TGCGCCAGCAGCCCGACTGAAGGCCACAACACCGGGGAGCTGTTTTTT.

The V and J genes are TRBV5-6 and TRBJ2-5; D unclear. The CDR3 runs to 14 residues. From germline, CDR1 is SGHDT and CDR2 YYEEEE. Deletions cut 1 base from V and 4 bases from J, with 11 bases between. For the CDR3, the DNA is TGTGCCAGCAGCTTGTGGCGGAGAGGAGAGACCCAGTACTTC. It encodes CASSLWRRGETQYF.

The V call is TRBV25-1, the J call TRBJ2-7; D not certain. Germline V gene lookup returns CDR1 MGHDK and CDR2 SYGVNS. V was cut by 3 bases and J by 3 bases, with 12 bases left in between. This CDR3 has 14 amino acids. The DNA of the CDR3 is TGTGCCAGCAGTGACAGTTCTGAATACTACGAGCAGTACTTC. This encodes CASSDSSEYYEQYF.

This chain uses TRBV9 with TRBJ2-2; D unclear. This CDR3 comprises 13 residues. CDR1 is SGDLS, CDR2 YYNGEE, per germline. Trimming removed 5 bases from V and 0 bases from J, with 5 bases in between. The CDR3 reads CASRQTNTGELFF. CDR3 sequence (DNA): TGTGCCAGCAGGCAGACGAACACCGGGGAGCTGTTTTTT.

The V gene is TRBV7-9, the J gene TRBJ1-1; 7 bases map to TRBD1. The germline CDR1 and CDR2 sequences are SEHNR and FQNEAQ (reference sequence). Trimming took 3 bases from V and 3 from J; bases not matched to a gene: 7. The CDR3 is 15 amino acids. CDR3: CASSFGTVGDTEAFF. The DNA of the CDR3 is TGTGCCAGCAGCTTCGGGACAGTAGGGGACACTGAAGCTTTCTTT.

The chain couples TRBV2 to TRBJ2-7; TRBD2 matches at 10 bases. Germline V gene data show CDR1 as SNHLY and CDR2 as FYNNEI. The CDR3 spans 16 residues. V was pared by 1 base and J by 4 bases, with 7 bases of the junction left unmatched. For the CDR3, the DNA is TGTGCCAGCAGTGAAGGGCTAGCGGGAGATAAATACGAGCAGTACTTC. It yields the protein CASSEGLAGDKYEQYF.

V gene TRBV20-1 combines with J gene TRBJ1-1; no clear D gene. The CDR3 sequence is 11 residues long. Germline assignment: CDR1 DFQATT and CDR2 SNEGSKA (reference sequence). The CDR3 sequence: CSPGQNTEAFF. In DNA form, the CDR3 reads TGCAGCCCTGGCCAAAACACTGAAGCTTTCTTT.

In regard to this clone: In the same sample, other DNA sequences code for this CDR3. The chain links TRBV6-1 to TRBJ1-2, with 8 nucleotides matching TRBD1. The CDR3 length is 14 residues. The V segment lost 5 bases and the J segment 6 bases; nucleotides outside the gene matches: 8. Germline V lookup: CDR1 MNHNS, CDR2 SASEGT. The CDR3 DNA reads TGTGCCAGCAGTCCCCCTGCAGGGGGCAATGGCTACACCTTC. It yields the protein CASSPPAGGNGYTF.

CDR3 coding DNA: TGTGCCAGTAGTCATAAACCGACAGGGGTAGAGACCCAGTACTTC. It specifies CASSHKPTGVETQYF. The chain links TRBV19 to TRBJ2-5; 8 bases are a match to TRBD1. V lost 5 bases, J lost 4 bases, and 9 bases stayed unmatched. Germline loops: CDR1 LNHDA, CDR2 SQIVND (reference sequence). The CDR3 length is 15 residues.

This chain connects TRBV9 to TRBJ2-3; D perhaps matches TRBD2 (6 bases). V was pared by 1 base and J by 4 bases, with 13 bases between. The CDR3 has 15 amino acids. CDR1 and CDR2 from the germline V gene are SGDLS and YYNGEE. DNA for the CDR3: TGTGCCAGCAGCGTATGGAGGGGAGTCTCAGATACGCAGTATTTT. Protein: CASSVWRGVSDTQYF.

As DNA, the CDR3 is TGTGCCAGCAGTGGACAGGGGAACACCATATATTTT. It yields the protein CASSGQGNTIYF. The chain is built from TRBV2 and TRBJ1-3; 8 nucleotides agree with TRBD1. The CDR3 has 12 amino acids. With V trimmed by 4 bases and J by 7 bases, 0 bases remained unmatched. Germline-derived CDR1 and CDR2 are SNHLY and FYNNEI.

The CDR3 here is CASSLRLAGYNEQFF. In DNA, the CDR3 is TGTGCCAGCAGCCTAAGACTAGCGGGTTACAATGAGCAGTTCTTC. This chain uses TRBV11-2 with TRBJ2-1, with 10 positions matching TRBD2. Trimming at V came to 5 bases and at J to 4 bases, leaving 5 bases not matched to a gene. Germline V gene sequence: CDR1 SGHAT, CDR2 FQNNGV. This CDR3 contains 15 residues.